The clone carrying this T cell receptor (beta chain) was seen repeatedly, ten times or more. What it recognizes is unknown. This may be a read error: a much more frequent sequence differs by one nucleotide. The sample comes from a study of breast tumors, draining lymph nodes, adjacent tissues. Germline trimming cut 1 base from V and 2 bases from J; bases unmatched to any gene: 3. The CDR3 is 15 residues long. In germline, CDR1 is SGHAT, CDR2 FQNNGV. The study's findings and limits: Data only fit, rather than demonstrated, lymph node origin of most tumor T cells. Compared with lymph nodes, tumors were less diverse; compared with nontumor tissue, more. Findings are consistent with lymph node origin and intratumoral expansion of most tumor T cells.

TCRdb recomputed calls from the multiplex PCR reads with MiXCR, one row per CDR3 protein. The sample yields around 21,000 distinct CDR3 sequences, around 41% seen once. This sequence joins TRBV11-2 and TRBJ1-2; 8 nucleotides align to TRBD1. Sequencing was performed on breast tumor tissue. The sequence was obtained from a female donor with breast cancer. Some clones in this sample may be carry-over from other donors' samples. In DNA, the CDR3 is TGTGCCAGCAGCTTAGTGACAGGGGCCAACTATGGCTACACCTTC. Translating gives CASSLVTGANYGYTF.